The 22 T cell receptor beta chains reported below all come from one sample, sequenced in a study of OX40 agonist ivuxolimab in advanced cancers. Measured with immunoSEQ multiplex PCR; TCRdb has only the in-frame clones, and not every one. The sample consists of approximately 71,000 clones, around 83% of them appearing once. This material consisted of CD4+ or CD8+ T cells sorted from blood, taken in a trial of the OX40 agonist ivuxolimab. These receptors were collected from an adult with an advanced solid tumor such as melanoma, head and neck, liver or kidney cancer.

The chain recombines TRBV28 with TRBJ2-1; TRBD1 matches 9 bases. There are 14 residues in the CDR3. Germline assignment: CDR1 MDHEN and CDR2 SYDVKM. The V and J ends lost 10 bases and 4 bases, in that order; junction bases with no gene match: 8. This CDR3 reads CATRNRGRYNEQFF. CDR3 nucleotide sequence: TGTGCCACCCGGAACAGGGGGCGATACAATGAGCAGTTCTTC.

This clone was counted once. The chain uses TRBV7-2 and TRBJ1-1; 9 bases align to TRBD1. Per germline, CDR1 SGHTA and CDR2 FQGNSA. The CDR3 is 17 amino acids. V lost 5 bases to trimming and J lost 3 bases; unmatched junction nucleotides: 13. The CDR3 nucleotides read TGTGCCAGCAGCCGTGTCCCGGGACAGGGATGGTACACTGAAGCTTTCTTT. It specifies CASSRVPGQGWYTEAFF.

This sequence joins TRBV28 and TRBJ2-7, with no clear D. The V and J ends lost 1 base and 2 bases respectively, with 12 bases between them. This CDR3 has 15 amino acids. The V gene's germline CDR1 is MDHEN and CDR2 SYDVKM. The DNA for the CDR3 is TGTGCCAGCAGTTTATTTACGGACGGCACCTACGAGCAGTACTTC. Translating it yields CASSLFTDGTYEQYF. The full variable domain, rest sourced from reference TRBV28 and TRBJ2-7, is DVKVTQSSRYLVKRTGEKVFLECVQDMDHENMFWYRQDPGLGLRLIYFSYDVKMKEKGDIPEGYSVSREKKERFSLILESASTNQTSMYLCASSLFTDGTYEQYFGPGTRLTVT.

CDR3: CASNPPRPGTYNSPLHF. CDR3 in DNA: TGTGCCAGCAATCCTCCCCGACCAGGGACATATAATTCACCCCTCCACTTT. The chain recombines TRBV2 with TRBJ1-6, with D possibly being TRBD1 (6 bases). Germline loops: CDR1 SNHLY, CDR2 FYNNEI. V lost 7 bases, J lost 4 bases, and 20 bases lay in between. This CDR3 has 17 amino acids.

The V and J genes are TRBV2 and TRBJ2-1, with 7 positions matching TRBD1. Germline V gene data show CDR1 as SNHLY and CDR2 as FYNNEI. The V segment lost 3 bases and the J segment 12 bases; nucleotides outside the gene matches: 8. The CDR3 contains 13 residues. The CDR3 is CASSEGQNGRQFF. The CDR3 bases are TGTGCCAGCAGTGAGGGACAGAATGGTCGGCAGTTCTTC.

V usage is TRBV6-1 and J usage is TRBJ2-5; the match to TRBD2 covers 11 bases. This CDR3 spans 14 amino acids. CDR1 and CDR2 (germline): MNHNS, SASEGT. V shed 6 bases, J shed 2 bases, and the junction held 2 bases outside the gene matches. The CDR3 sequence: CASRLAGVQETQYF. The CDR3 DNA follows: TGTGCCAGCAGACTAGCGGGAGTTCAAGAGACCCAGTACTTC.

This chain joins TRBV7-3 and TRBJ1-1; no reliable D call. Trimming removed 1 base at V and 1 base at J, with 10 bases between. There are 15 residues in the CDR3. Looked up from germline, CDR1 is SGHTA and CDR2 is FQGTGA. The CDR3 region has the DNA TGTGCCAGCAGCTTAAGTGGCGCCGGGAACACTGAAGCTTTCTTT. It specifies CASSLSGAGNTEAFF.

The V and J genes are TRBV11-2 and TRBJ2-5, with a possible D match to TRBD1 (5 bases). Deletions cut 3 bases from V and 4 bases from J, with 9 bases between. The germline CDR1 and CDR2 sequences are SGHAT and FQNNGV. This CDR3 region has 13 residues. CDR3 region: CASSLFRVETQYF. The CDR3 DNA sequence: TGTGCCAGCAGCTTGTTCAGGGTAGAGACCCAGTACTTC.

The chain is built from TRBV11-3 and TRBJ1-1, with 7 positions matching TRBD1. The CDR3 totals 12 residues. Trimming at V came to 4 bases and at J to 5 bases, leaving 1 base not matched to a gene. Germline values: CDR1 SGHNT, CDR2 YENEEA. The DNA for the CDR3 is TGTGCCAGCAGCTCGGGACAGACTGAAGCTTTCTTT. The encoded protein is CASSSGQTEAFF. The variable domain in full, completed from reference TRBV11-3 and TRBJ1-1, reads EAGVVQSPRYKIIEKKQPVAFWCNPISGHNTLYWYLQNLGQGPELLIRYENEEAVDDSQLPKDRFSAERLKGVDSTLKIQPAELGDSAVYLCASSSGQTEAFFGQGTRLTVV.

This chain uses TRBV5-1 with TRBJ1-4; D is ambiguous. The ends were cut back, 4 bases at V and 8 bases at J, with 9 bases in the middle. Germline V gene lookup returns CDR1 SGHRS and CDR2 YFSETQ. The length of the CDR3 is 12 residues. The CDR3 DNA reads TGCGCCAGCAGCCGATCCCACGAAAAACTGTTTTTT. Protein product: CASSRSHEKLFF.

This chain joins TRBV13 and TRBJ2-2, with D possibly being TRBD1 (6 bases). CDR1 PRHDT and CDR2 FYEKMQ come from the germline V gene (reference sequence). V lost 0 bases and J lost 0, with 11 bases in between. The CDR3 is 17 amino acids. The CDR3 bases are TGTGCCAGCAGCTTAGGTCTGGGGGCTACGAACACCGGGGAGCTGTTTTTT. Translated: CASSLGLGATNTGELFF.

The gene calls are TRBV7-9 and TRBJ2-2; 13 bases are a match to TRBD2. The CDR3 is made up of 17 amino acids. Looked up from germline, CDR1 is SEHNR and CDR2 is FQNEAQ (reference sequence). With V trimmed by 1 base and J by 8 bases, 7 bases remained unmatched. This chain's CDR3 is CASSLVLGLAGAGELFF. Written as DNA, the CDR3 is TGTGCCAGCAGCTTAGTCCTAGGACTAGCGGGAGCGGGGGAGCTGTTTTTT.

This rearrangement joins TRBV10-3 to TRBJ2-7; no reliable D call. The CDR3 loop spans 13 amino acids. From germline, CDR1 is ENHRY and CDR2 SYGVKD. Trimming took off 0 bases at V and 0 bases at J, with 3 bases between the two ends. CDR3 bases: TGTGCCATCAGTGAGTCCTACTCCTACGAGCAGTACTTC. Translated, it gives CAISESYSYEQYF.

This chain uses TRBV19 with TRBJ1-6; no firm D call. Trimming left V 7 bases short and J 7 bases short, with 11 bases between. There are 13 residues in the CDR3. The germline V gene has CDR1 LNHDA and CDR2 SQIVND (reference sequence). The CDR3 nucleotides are TGTGCCAGTAAAGTCGGTGGGAATTCACCCCTCCACTTT. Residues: CASKVGGNSPLHF.

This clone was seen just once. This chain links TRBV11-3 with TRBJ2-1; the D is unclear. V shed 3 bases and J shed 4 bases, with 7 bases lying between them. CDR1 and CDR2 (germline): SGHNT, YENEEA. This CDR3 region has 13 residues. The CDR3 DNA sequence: TGTGCCAGCAGCTTGAACATTTACAATGAGCAGTTCTTC. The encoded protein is CASSLNIYNEQFF.

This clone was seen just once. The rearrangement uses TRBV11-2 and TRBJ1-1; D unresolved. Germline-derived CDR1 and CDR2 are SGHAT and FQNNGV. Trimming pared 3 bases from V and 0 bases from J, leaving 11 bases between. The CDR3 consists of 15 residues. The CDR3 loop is CASSLGSLVNTEAFF. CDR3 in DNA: TGTGCCAGCAGCTTGGGTTCTCTCGTGAACACTGAAGCTTTCTTT.

In DNA form, the CDR3 reads TGTGCCAGCAGCGCCCTGGGGGGGGACCCCTACAATGAGCAGTTCTTC. Residues: CASSALGGDPYNEQFF. The genes are TRBV27 and TRBJ2-1, with 7 bases aligning to TRBD2. Germline V gives CDR1 MNHEY, CDR2 SMNVEV (reference sequence). Trimming at V came to 6 bases and at J to 2 bases, leaving 10 bases not matched to a gene. The length of the CDR3 is 16 residues.

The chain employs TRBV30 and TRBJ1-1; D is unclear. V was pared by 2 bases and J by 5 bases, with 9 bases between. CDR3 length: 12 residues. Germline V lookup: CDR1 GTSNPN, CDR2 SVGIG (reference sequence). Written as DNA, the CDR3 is TGTGCCTGGAGTCCTGTGGAGACTGAAGCTTTCTTT. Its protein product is CAWSPVETEAFF.

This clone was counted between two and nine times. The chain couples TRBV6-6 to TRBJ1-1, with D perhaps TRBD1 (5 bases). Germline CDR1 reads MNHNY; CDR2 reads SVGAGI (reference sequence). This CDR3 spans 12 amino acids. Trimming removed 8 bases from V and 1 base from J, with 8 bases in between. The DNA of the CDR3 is TGTGCCAGCGGCACAGGGAACACTGAAGCTTTCTTT. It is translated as CASGTGNTEAFF.

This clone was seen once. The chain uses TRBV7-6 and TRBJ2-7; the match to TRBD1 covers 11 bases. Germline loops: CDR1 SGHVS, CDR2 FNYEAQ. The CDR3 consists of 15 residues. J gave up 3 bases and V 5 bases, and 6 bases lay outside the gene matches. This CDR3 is CASSGQGAGDYEQYF. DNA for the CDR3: TGTGCCAGCAGCGGACAGGGGGCGGGCGACTACGAGCAGTACTTC. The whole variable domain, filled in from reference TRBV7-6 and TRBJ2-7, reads GAGVSQSPRYKVTKRGQDVALRCDPISGHVSLYWYRQALGQGPEFLTYFNYEAQQDKSGLPNDRFSAERPEGSISTLTIQRTEQRDSAMYRCASSGQGAGDYEQYFGPGTRLTVT.

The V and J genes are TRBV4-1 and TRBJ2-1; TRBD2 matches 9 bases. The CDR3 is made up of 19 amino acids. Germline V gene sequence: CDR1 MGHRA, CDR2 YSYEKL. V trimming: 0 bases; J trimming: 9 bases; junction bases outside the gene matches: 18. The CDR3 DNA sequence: TGCGCCAGCAGCCAAGAACTCCTCGCAGGCGGGAGGGCTCAAGGTGAGCAGTTCTTC. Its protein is CASSQELLAGGRAQGEQFF.

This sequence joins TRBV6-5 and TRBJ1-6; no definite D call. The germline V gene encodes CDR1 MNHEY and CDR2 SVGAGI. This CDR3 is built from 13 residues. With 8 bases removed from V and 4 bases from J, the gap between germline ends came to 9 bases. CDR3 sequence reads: CASAARYNSPLHF. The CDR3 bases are TGTGCCAGCGCGGCCCGGTATAATTCACCCCTCCACTTT.